The 15 T cell receptor beta chains listed next were all sequenced from one sample in a study of metastatic and nonmetastatic thyroid tumors. There were no patients who had received any treatment before thyroid surgery. TCRdb re-clonotyped the PCR reads through MiXCR. The sample lists about 93,000 clones; about 13% were seen once. The sequencing sample was made of blood. Every receptor here comes from a female donor with papillary thyroid cancer or a benign thyroid nodule (not recorded which). Some clones in this sample may be carry-over from other donors' samples.

This clone was counted at least ten times. V usage is TRBV5-1 and J usage is TRBJ2-1; 11 nucleotides align to TRBD2. CDR1 and CDR2 (germline): SGHRS, YFSETQ. This CDR3 region has 15 residues. Trimming at V came to 2 bases and at J to 6 bases, leaving 4 bases not matched to a gene. CDR3 nucleotide sequence: TGCGCCAGCAGCTTTGTGACTAGCGGGACCAATGAGCAGTTCTTC. Translation gives CASSFVTSGTNEQFF.

As regards this clone: Because the CDR3 is missing its conserved closing phenylalanine or tryptophan, this is likely a read error. This chain links TRBV7-9 with TRBJ2-2, with D possibly TRBD2 on 6 matching bases. CDR3 size: 14 residues. V lost 7 bases, J lost 3 bases, and 12 bases lay in between. Germline CDR1 and CDR2: SEHNR and FQNEAQ (reference sequence). The CDR3 reads CASNFGGDTGELFY. The CDR3 DNA reads TGTGCCAGCAACTTCGGGGGAGACACCGGGGAGCTGTTTTAT.

As for this clone: A much bigger clone sits one base away, suggesting this may be a read error. The rearrangement joins TRBV7-9 to TRBJ2-7; D is tentatively TRBD1 or TRBD2 (5 bases each). Trimming pared 5 bases from V and 6 bases from J, leaving 17 bases between. The CDR3 length is 14 residues. Germline CDR1 SEHNR, CDR2 FQNEAQ (reference sequence). In DNA form, the CDR3 reads TGTGCCAGCAGCCCCCTTGGGGGTCTAGGCGAGCAGTACTTC. Its protein is CASSPLGGLGEQYF.

This clone has ten or more counts. This rearrangement joins TRBV20-1 to TRBJ2-3; no definite D call. Germline-derived CDR1 and CDR2 are DFQATT and SNEGSKA (reference sequence). V shed 0 bases and J shed 4 bases, with 5 bases lying between them. The CDR3 has 12 residues. The CDR3 coding sequence is TGCAGTGCTAGAGATCATGCAGATACGCAGTATTTT. Its translation is CSARDHADTQYF.

This clone was recorded at least ten times. The V call is TRBV6-5, the J call TRBJ2-4, with D unclear. CDR1 MNHEY and CDR2 SVGAGI come from the germline V gene. The V gene lost 2 bases and the J gene lost 4 bases, with 6 bases spanning the gap. The CDR3 runs to 13 residues. CDR3 sequence reads: CASSYTEKNIQYF. The CDR3 DNA is TGTGCCAGCAGTTACACGGAGAAAAACATTCAGTACTTC.

This clone was counted ten times or more. This chain joins TRBV5-1 and TRBJ1-1; D might be TRBD1 (5 bases). V was trimmed by 4 bases and J by 0 bases, leaving 16 bases between them. This CDR3 comprises 16 residues. From germline, CDR1 is SGHRS and CDR2 YFSETQ. The CDR3 is CASSTGGKSMNTEAFF. In nucleotides, the CDR3 is TGCGCCAGCAGCACGGGGGGGAAATCTATGAACACTGAAGCTTTCTTT.

This clone was detected many times. The rearrangement uses TRBV11-2 and TRBJ2-2, with 7 bases aligning to TRBD2. With 3 bases clipped from V and 5 bases from J, the junction kept 9 bases outside the gene matches. The CDR3 is 16 residues long. Per germline, CDR1 SGHAT and CDR2 FQNNGV. CDR3 sequence: CASSFSGGRGTGELFF. For the CDR3, the DNA is TGTGCCAGCAGCTTCTCTGGCGGGCGGGGGACCGGGGAGCTGTTTTTT.

For this clone: The same CDR3 can be traced to other DNA sequences in this sample. The rearrangement joins TRBV6-1 to TRBJ2-1, with D perhaps matching TRBD2 (6 bases). The germline gives CDR1 MNHNS, CDR2 SASEGT. CDR3 length: 15 residues. V lost 5 bases and J lost 3, with 14 bases in between. The CDR3 reads CASSRTGVIYNEQFF. The DNA of the CDR3 is TGTGCCAGCAGTCGTACGGGGGTTATCTACAATGAGCAGTTCTTC.

This chain connects TRBV19 to TRBJ1-1; D not resolved. The germline CDR1 and CDR2 sequences are LNHDA and SQIVND (reference sequence). Trimming took off 6 bases at V and 1 base at J, with 12 bases between the two ends. The CDR3 has 14 residues. CDR3 region: CASRYGGRNTEAFF. CDR3 in DNA: TGTGCCAGTAGGTACGGAGGTCGGAACACTGAAGCTTTCTTT.

CDR3 sequence reads: CASSSDLATNTEAFF. Written as DNA, the CDR3 is TGTGCCAGCAGCTCAGATTTAGCTACAAACACTGAAGCTTTCTTT. This chain joins TRBV7-6 and TRBJ1-1; D is uncertain. Deletions cut 4 bases from V and 2 bases from J, with 14 bases between. The germline V gene encodes CDR1 SGHVS and CDR2 FNYEAQ. This CDR3 is 15 amino acids long.

This clone occurred many times. The J gene is TRBJ1-1, the V gene TRBV28; D gene uncertain. CDR3 size: 14 residues. Between the trimmed V and J ends, which lost 11 bases and 4 bases, there was a span of 20 bases. Germline-derived CDR1 and CDR2 are MDHEN and SYDVKM. CDR3 sequence (DNA): TGTGCCGCCCTACCAACCCATGCGTCCACTGAAGCTTTCTTT. The encoded protein is CAALPTHASTEAFF.

The J gene is TRBJ1-3, the V gene TRBV5-8; D is unresolved. The CDR3 sequence is 16 residues long. Between the trimmed V and J ends, which lost 0 bases and 2 bases, there was a span of 12 bases. CDR1 and CDR2 (germline): SGHTS, YDEGEE. CDR3 bases: TGTGCCAGCAGCTTGGCCTTGGTGGGAGCTGGAAACACCATATATTTT. As protein: CASSLALVGAGNTIYF.

To note about this clone: The same CDR3 also results from other DNA sequences found in this sample. V is TRBV28 and J is TRBJ2-7, with 11 bases lining up with TRBD2. From germline, CDR1 is MDHEN and CDR2 SYDVKM. Trimming cost V 6 bases and J 4 bases; bases outside gene matches: 14. The length of the CDR3 is 17 residues. CDR3 amino acids: CASSPLGLAGGSYEQYF. The DNA of the CDR3 is TGTGCCAGCAGCCCATTGGGGCTAGCGGGAGGTTCGTACGAGCAGTACTTC.

The J gene is TRBJ1-6, the V gene TRBV6-1, with D perhaps matching TRBD1 (6 bases). CDR3 length: 13 amino acids. The V end lost 7 bases, the J end lost 6 bases, and 10 bases lay between the germline ends. Germline V gives CDR1 MNHNS, CDR2 SASEGT. The CDR3 DNA is TGTGCCAGCACCAGACAGGTTAATTCACCCCTCCACTTT. Translated, it gives CASTRQVNSPLHF.

This clone was seen ten or more times. Written as DNA, the CDR3 is TGTGCCAGCAGTTACAAGATGAATTCACCCCTCCACTTT. It is translated as CASSYKMNSPLHF. V usage is TRBV28 and J usage is TRBJ1-6; D remains unclear. The CDR3 is 13 amino acids. The V end lost 4 bases, the J end lost 7 bases, and 8 bases lay between the germline ends. Germline V lookup: CDR1 MDHEN, CDR2 SYDVKM.